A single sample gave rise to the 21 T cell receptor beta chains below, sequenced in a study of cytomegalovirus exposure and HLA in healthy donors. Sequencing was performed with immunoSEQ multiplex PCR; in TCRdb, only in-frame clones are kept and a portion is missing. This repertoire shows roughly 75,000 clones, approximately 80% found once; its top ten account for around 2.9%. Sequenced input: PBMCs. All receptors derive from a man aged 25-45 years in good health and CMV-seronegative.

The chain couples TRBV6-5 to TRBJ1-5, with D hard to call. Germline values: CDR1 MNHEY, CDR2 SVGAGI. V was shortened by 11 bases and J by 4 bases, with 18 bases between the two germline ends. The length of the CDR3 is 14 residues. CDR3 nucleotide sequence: TGTGCCTCACAATCCGGGAATGGGAATCAGCCCCAGCATTTT. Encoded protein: CASQSGNGNQPQHF.

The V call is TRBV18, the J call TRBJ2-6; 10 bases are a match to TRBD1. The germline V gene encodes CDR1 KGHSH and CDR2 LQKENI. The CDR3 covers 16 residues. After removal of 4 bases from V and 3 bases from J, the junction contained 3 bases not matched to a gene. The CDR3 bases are TGTGCCAGCTCACGGGGACAGGGGTATGGGGCCAACGTCCTGACTTTC. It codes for CASSRGQGYGANVLTF.

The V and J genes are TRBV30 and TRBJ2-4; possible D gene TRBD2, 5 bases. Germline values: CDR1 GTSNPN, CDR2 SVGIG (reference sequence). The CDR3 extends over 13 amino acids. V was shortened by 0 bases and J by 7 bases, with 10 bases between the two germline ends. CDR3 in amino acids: CAWSVTGRNIQYF. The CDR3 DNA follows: TGTGCCTGGAGTGTTACGGGAAGGAACATTCAGTACTTC.

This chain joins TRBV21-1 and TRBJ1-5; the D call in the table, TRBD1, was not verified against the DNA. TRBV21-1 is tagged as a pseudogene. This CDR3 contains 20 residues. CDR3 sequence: CATPPTTGSIVETGYQPQHF. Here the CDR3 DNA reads TGTGCCACTCCACCTACCACCGGGTCCATCGTCGAAACAGGTTATCAGCCCCAGCATTTT.

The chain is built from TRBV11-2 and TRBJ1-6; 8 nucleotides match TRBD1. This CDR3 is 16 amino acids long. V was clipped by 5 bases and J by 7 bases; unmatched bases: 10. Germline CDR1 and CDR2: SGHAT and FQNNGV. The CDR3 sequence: CASSELDRVSNSPLHF. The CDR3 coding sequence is TGTGCCAGCAGCGAATTGGACAGGGTCTCAAATTCACCCCTCCACTTT.

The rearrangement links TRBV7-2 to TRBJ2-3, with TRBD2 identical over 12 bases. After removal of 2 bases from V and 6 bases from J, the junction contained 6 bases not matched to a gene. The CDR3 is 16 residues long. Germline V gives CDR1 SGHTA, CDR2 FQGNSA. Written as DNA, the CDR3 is TGTGCCAGCAGCTTATACGGGACTAGCGGGCCCGATACGCAGTATTTT. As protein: CASSLYGTSGPDTQYF. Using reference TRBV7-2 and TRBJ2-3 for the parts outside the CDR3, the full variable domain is GAGVSQSPSNKVTEKGKDVELRCDPISGHTALYWYRQSLGQGLEFLIYFQGNSAPDKSGLPSDRFSAERTGGSVSTLTIQRTQQEDSAVYLCASSLYGTSGPDTQYFGPGTRLTVL.

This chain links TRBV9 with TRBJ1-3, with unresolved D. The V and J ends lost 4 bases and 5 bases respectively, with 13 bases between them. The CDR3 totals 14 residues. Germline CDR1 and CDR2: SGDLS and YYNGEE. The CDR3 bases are TGTGCCAGCAGCCCACCCTGGCAAAGAAACACCATATATTTT. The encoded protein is CASSPPWQRNTIYF.

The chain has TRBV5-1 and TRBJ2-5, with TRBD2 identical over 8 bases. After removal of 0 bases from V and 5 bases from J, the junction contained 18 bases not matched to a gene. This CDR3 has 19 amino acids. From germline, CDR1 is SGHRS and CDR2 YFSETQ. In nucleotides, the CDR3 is TGCGCCAGCAGCTTGGAGGTGTACGGCGGGAGGTCCCCTTGGGAGACCCAGTACTTC. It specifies CASSLEVYGGRSPWETQYF.

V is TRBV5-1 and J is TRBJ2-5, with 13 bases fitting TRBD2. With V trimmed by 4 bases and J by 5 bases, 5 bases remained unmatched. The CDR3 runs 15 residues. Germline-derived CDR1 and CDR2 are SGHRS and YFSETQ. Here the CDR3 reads CASSPVLAGGETQYF. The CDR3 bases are TGCGCCAGCAGCCCGGTACTAGCGGGAGGGGAGACCCAGTACTTC.

CDR3: CASRTGTSQETQYF. The CDR3 nucleotides are TGCGCCAGCAGGACAGGGACTAGTCAAGAGACCCAGTACTTC. This chain links TRBV5-1 with TRBJ2-5, with D maybe TRBD2 (8 bases). Trimming cost V 5 bases and J 2 bases, with 13 bases left between them. The V gene's germline CDR1 is SGHRS and CDR2 YFSETQ. This CDR3 contains 14 residues.

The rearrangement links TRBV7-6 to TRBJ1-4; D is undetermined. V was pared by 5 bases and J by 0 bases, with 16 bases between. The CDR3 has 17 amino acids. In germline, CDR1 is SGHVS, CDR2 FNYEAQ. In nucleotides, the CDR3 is TGTGCCAGCAGCCCCTACGGAGGAGACTCAACTAATGAAAAACTGTTTTTT. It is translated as CASSPYGGDSTNEKLFF.

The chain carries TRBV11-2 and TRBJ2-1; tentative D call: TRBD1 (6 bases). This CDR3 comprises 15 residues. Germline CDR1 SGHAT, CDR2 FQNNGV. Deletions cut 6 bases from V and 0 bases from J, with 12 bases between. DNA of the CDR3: TGTGCCAGCAGAAATGTCAGGGGCTCCTACAATGAGCAGTTCTTC. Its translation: CASRNVRGSYNEQFF. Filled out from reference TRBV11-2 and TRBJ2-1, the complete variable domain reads EAGVAQSPRYKIIEKRQSVAFWCNPISGHATLYWYQQILGQGPKLLIQFQNNGVVDDSQLPKDRFSAERLKGVDSTLKIQPAKLEDSAVYLCASRNVRGSYNEQFFGPGTRLTVL.

The CDR3 nucleotides are TGTGCCAGCAGTGGGGGGGACAGGGTTATCGATGAGCAGTTCTTC. Translated, it gives CASSGGDRVIDEQFF. V usage is TRBV5-8 and J usage is TRBJ2-1; 9 positions agree with TRBD1. The CDR3 sequence is 15 residues long. Germline CDR1 reads SGHTS; CDR2 reads YDEGEE. V trimming: 5 bases; J trimming: 8 bases; junction bases outside the gene matches: 11.

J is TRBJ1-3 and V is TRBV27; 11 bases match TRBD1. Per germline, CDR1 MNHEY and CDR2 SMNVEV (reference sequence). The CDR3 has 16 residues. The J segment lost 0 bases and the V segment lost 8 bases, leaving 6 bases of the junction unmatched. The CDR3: CASAAGQGASGNTIYF. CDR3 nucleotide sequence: TGTGCCAGCGCGGCAGGACAGGGGGCCTCTGGAAACACCATATATTTT.

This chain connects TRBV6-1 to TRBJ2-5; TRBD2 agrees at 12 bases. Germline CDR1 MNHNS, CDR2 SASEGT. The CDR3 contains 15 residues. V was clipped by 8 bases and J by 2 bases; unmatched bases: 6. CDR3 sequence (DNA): TGTGCCAGCCAACTACTAGCGGGGGGTCAAGAGACCCAGTACTTC. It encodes CASQLLAGGQETQYF.

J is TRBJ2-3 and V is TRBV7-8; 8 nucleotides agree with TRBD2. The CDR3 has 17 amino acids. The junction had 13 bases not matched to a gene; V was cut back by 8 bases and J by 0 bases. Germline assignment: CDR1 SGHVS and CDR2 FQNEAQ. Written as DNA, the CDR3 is TGTGCCAGCTCCCGGAGCGGGAGAGGGCGAAGCACAGATACGCAGTATTTT. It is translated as CASSRSGRGRSTDTQYF.

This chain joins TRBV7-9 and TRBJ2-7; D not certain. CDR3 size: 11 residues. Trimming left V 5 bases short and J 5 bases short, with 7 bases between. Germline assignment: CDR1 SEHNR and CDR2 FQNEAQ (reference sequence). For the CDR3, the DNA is TGTGCCAGCAGCCTAACAGACGAGCAGTACGTC. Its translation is CASSLTDEQYV.

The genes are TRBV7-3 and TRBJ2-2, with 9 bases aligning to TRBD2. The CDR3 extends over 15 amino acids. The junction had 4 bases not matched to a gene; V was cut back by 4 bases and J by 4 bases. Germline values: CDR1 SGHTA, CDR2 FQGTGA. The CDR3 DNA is TGTGCCAGCAGCTCTCTAGCGGGAAGCACCGGGGAGCTGTTTTTT. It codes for CASSSLAGSTGELFF.

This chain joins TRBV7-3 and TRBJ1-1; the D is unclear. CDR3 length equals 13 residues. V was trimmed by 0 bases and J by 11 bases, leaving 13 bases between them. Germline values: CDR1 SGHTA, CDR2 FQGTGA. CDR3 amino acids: CASSLTTLPAAFF. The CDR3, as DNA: TGTGCCAGCAGCTTAACCACTTTGCCCGCGGCTTTCTTT.

Here the CDR3 reads CASSTGLGTQYF. CDR3 sequence (DNA): TGCGCCAGCAGTACAGGGCTCGGGACCCAGTACTTC. The V gene is TRBV10-2, the J gene TRBJ2-5; D might be TRBD1 (6 bases). Germline CDR1 reads WSHSY; CDR2 reads SAAADI. Trimming left V 5 bases short and J 7 bases short, with 11 bases between. The CDR3 is made up of 12 amino acids.

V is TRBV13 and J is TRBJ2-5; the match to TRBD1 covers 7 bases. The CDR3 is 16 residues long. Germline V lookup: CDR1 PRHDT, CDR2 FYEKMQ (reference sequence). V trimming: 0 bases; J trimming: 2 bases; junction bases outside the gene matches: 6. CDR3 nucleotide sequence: TGTGCCAGCAGCTTAGGGATCCGGGACAGTCAAGAGACCCAGTACTTC. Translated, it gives CASSLGIRDSQETQYF.